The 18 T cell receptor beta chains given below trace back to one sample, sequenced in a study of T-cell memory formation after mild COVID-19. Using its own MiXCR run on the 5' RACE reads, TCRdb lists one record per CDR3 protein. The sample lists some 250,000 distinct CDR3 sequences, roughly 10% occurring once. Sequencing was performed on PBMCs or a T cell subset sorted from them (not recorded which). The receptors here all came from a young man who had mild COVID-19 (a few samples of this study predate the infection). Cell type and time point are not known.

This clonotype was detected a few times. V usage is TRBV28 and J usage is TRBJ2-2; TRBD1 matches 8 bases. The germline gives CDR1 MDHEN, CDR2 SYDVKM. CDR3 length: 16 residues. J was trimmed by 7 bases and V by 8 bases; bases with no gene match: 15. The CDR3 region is CASWTGTEIGDGELFF. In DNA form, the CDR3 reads TGTGCCAGCTGGACAGGGACTGAGATTGGTGACGGGGAGCTGTTTTTT.

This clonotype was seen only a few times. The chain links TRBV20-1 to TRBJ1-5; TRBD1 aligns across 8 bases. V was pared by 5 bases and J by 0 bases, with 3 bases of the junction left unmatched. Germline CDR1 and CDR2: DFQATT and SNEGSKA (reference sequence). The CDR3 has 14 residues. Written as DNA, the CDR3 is TGCAGTGCTTGGACAGGGTATAGCAATCAGCCCCAGCATTTT. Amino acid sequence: CSAWTGYSNQPQHF.

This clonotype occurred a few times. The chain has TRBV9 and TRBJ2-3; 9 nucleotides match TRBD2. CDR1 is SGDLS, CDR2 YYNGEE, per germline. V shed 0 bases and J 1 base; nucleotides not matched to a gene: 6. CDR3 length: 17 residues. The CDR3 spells CASSVALAGSRTDTQYF. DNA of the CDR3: TGTGCCAGCAGCGTAGCGCTAGCGGGGTCCCGCACAGATACGCAGTATTTT.

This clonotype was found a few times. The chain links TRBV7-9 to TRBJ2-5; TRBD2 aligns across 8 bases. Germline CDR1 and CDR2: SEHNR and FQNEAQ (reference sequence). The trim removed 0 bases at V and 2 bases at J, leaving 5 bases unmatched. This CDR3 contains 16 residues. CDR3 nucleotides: TGTGCCAGCAGCTTAGCGCAGGGACTAGGACAAGAGACCCAGTACTTC. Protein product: CASSLAQGLGQETQYF.

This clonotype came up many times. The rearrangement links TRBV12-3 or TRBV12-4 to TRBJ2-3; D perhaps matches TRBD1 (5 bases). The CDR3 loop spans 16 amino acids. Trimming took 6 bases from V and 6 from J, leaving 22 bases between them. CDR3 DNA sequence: TGTGCCAGCAGCTCCGACAGAGACGGAGTTTTCGATACGCAGTATTTT. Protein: CASSSDRDGVFDTQYF.

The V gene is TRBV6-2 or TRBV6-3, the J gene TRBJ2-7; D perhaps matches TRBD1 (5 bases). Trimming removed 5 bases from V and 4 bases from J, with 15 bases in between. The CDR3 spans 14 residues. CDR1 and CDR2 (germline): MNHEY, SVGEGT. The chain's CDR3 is CASSPLEQDYEQYV. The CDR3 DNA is TGTGCCAGCAGTCCTCTCGAACAGGATTACGAGCAGTACGTC.

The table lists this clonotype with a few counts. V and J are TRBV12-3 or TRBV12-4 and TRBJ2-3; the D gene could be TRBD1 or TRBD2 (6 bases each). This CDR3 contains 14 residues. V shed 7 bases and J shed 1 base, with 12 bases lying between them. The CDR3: CASKRGRGTDTQYF. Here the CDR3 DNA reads TGTGCCAGCAAACGGGGGCGGGGCACAGATACGCAGTATTTT.

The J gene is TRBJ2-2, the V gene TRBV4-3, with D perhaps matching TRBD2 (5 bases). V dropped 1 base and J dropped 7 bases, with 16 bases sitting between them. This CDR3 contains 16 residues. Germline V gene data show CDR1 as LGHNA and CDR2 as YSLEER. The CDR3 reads CASSQVSGLTGGELFF. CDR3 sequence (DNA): TGCGCCAGCAGCCAAGTGAGCGGTCTAACGGGCGGGGAGCTGTTTTTT.

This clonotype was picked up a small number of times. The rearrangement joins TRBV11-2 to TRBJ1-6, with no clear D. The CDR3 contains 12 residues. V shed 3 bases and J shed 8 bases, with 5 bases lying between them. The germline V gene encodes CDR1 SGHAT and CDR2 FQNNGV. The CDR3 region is CASSFRHSPLHF. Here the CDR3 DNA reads TGTGCCAGCAGCTTCCGGCATTCACCCCTCCACTTT.

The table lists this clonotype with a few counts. The CDR3, as DNA: TGTGCCAGCGCCATGGGGGCGAACTATGGCTACACCTTC. As protein: CASAMGANYGYTF. The J gene is TRBJ1-2, the V gene TRBV6-2 or TRBV6-3; D is perhaps TRBD1 (6 bases). The CDR3 is 13 residues long. The V end was cut by 8 bases, the J end by 2 bases, with 12 bases between. Germline assignment: CDR1 MNHEY and CDR2 SVGEGT.

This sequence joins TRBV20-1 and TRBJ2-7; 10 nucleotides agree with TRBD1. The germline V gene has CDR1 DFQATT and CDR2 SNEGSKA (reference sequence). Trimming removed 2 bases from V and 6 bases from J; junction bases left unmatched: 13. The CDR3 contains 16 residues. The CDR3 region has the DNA TGCAGTGCTAGACAATTTGGGACAGGGGATCTATCCGAGCAGTACGTC. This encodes CSARQFGTGDLSEQYV.

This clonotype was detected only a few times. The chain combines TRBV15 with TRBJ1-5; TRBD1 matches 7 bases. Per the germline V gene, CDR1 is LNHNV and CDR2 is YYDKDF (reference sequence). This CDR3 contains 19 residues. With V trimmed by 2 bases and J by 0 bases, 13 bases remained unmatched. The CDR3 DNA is TGTGCCACCAGCAGAACAAAGGGGGCGTGGATGGATAGCAATCAGCCCCAGCATTTT. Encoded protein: CATSRTKGAWMDSNQPQHF.

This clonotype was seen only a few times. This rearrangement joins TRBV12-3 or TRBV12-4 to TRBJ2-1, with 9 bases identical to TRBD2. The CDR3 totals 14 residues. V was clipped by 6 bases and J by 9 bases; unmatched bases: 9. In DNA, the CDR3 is TGTGCCAGCAGGGAGTTAGGACTAGCGAGTGAGCAGTTCTTC. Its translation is CASRELGLASEQFF.

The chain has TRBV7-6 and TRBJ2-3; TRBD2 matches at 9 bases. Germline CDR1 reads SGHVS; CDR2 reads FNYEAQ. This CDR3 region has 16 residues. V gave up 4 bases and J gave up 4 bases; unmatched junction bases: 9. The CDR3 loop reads CASSSLGGGVSDTQYF. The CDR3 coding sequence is TGTGCCAGCAGCTCACTCGGCGGGGGGGTATCAGATACGCAGTATTTT.

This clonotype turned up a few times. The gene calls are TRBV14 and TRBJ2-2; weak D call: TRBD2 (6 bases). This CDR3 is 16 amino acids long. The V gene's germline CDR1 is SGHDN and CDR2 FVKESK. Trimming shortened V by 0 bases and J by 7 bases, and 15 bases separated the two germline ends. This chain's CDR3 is CASSQDLLADFGELFF. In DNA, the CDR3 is TGTGCCAGCAGCCAAGATCTTTTAGCGGATTTCGGGGAGCTGTTTTTT.

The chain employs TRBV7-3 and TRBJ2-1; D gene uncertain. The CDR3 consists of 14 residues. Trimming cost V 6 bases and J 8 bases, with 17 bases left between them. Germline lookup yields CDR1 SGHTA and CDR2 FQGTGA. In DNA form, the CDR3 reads TGTGCCAGCAGTTCCGGACCGTCTGGAGATGAGCAGTTCTTC. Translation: CASSSGPSGDEQFF.

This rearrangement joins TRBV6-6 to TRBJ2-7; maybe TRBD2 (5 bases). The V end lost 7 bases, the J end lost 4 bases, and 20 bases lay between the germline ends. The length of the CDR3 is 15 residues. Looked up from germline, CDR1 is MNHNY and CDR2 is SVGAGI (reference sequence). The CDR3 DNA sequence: TGTGCCAGCACCCAAGGATTGGAGGACGGTTACGAGCAGTACTTC. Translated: CASTQGLEDGYEQYF.

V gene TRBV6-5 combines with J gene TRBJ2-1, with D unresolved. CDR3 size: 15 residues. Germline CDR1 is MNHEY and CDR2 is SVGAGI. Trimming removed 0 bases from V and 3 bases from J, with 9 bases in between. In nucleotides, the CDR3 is TGTGCCAGCAGTTACTCGGTCTCCCGCTACAATGAGCAGTTCTTC. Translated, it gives CASSYSVSRYNEQFF.